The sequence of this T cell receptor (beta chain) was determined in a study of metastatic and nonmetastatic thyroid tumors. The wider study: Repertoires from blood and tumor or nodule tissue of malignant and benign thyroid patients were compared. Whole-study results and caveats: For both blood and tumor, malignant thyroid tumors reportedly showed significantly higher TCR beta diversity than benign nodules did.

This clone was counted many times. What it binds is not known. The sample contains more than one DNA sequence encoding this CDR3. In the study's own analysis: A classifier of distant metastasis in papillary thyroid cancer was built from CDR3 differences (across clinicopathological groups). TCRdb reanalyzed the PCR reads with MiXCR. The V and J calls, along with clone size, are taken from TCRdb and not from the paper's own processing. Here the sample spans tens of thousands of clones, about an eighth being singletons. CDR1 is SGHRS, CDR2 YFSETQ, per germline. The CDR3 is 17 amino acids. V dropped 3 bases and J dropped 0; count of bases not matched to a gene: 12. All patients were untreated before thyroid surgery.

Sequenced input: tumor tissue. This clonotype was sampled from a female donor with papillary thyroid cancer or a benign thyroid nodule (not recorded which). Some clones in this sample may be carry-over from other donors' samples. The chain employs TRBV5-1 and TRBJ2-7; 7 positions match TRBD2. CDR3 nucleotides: TGCGCCAGCAGCTATAGTCCACTACTAGCGAACTCCTACGAGCAGTACTTC. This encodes CASSYSPLLANSYEQYF.